The 16 T cell receptor beta chains listed next were all sequenced from one sample in a study of cytomegalovirus exposure and HLA in healthy donors. PCR primers comprised 60 Vbeta and 13 Jbeta primers. Sequencing used immunoSEQ multiplex PCR; TCRdb keeps in-frame clones, though not all of them. The repertoire holds roughly 160,000 clones, with 70% to 90% as singletons. Sequencing input: PBMCs. The origin of the receptors is a male donor in good health and CMV-seronegative.

The genes are TRBV25-1 and TRBJ2-1; D gene uncertain. The V and J ends lost 0 bases and 2 bases respectively, with 17 bases between them. The length of the CDR3 is 18 residues. Germline values: CDR1 MGHDK, CDR2 SYGVNS. The CDR3 here is CASSEYGSGARAYNEQFF. The DNA for the CDR3 is TGTGCCAGCAGTGAATATGGTTCCGGAGCGCGCGCCTACAATGAGCAGTTCTTC.

This rearrangement joins TRBV19 to TRBJ1-2; TRBD1 is a possible D gene (5 bases). The CDR3 consists of 16 residues. Germline V gives CDR1 LNHDA, CDR2 SQIVND (reference sequence). V lost 4 bases and J 5 bases, leaving 20 bases between the germline ends. The CDR3 loop reads CASSTLQAYGEYGYTF. The DNA of the CDR3 is TGTGCCAGTAGTACGTTACAGGCGTATGGAGAATATGGCTACACCTTC.

This clone was observed once. The chain uses TRBV19 and TRBJ1-2; no firm D call. Germline V lookup: CDR1 LNHDA, CDR2 SQIVND (reference sequence). V lost 10 bases and J lost 7, with 25 bases in between. The CDR3 contains 15 residues. The CDR3 reads CATPARQRALRGYTF. The CDR3, as DNA: TGTGCCACGCCCGCCCGGCAGAGGGCGCTGCGTGGCTACACCTTC.

The chain recombines TRBV19 with TRBJ1-6; 7 bases are a match to TRBD1. V lost 0 bases and J lost 9; bases outside the gene matches: 8. This CDR3 spans 16 amino acids. In germline, CDR1 is LNHDA, CDR2 SQIVND (reference sequence). The CDR3 region is CASSIDRPGGRSPLHF. The CDR3 nucleotides read TGTGCCAGTAGTATAGACCGGCCAGGGGGACGTTCACCCCTCCACTTT. The full variable domain, completed using reference TRBV19 and TRBJ1-6, is DGGITQSPKYLFRKEGQNVTLSCEQNLNHDAMYWYRQDPGQGLRLIYYSQIVNDFQKGDIAEGYSVSREKKESFPLTVTSAQKNPTAFYLCASSIDRPGGRSPLHFGNGTRLTVT.

V is TRBV19 and J is TRBJ1-4, with 8 bases fitting TRBD1. The junction had 5 bases not matched to a gene; V was cut back by 4 bases and J by 4 bases. Germline V lookup: CDR1 LNHDA, CDR2 SQIVND (reference sequence). CDR3 size: 15 residues. Here the CDR3 reads CASSTGQAVNEKLFF. CDR3 nucleotide sequence: TGTGCCAGTAGTACGGGACAGGCGGTTAATGAAAAACTGTTTTTT.

The chain has TRBV19 and TRBJ1-1, with a weak D call TRBD1 (5 bases). Germline V gene lookup returns CDR1 LNHDA and CDR2 SQIVND (reference sequence). The CDR3 is 11 amino acids. Trimming pared 9 bases from V and 4 bases from J, leaving 9 bases between. The CDR3 sequence: CASQGVTEAFF. The CDR3 DNA follows: TGTGCCAGCCAAGGGGTCACTGAAGCTTTCTTT.

The rearrangement joins TRBV5-5 to TRBJ2-7, with D possibly TRBD1 on 5 matching bases. The V gene lost 0 bases and the J gene lost 2 bases, with 12 bases spanning the gap. The CDR3 is 15 residues long. Looked up from germline, CDR1 is SGHKS and CDR2 is YYEKEE (reference sequence). The CDR3 is CASSLVSRATYEQYF. The CDR3 DNA follows: TGTGCCAGCAGCTTGGTTAGCAGGGCAACCTACGAGCAGTACTTC.

V usage is TRBV27 and J usage is TRBJ1-2; D call uncertain. The V end was cut by 3 bases, the J end by 6 bases, with 23 bases between. This CDR3 contains 17 residues. Per germline, CDR1 MNHEY and CDR2 SMNVEV (reference sequence). DNA for the CDR3: TGTGCCAGCAGTTTCGGGTTAGATACGCGGGGTTTCAATGGCTACACCTTC. Encoded protein: CASSFGLDTRGFNGYTF.

The sample holds a few counts of this clone. CDR3 residues: CASSYSWGGSYEQYF. CDR3 nucleotide sequence: TGTGCCAGCAGTTACTCGTGGGGAGGTAGTTACGAGCAGTACTTC. The chain carries TRBV6-5 and TRBJ2-7; perhaps TRBD2 as D (6 bases). Trimming left V 0 bases short and J 4 bases short, with 13 bases between. From germline, CDR1 is MNHEY and CDR2 SVGAGI. The CDR3 has 15 amino acids.

The CDR3 reads CASSRQGNTEAFF. The CDR3, as DNA: TGCGCCAGCAGTAGACAGGGGAACACTGAAGCTTTCTTT. V usage is TRBV5-1 and J usage is TRBJ1-1, with 7 bases identical to TRBD1. Looked up from germline, CDR1 is SGHRS and CDR2 is YFSETQ. The CDR3 is 13 amino acids. V lost 5 bases and J lost 1; bases outside the gene matches: 2.

The V and J genes are TRBV5-1 and TRBJ2-7; 7 bases map to TRBD1. This CDR3 spans 18 amino acids. With 4 bases clipped from V and 4 bases from J, the junction kept 20 bases outside the gene matches. CDR1 and CDR2 (germline): SGHRS, YFSETQ. This CDR3 is CASSRGSGGGPGKYEQYF. CDR3 coding DNA: TGCGCCAGCAGCCGTGGCTCAGGGGGTGGGCCTGGCAAATACGAGCAGTACTTC. Filled out from reference TRBV5-1 and TRBJ2-7, the complete variable domain reads KAGVTQTPRYLIKTRGQQVTLSCSPISGHRSVSWYQQTPGQGLQFLFEYFSETQRNKGNFPGRFSGRQFSNSRSEMNVSTLELGDSALYLCASSRGSGGGPGKYEQYFGPGTRLTVT.

The chain recombines TRBV15 with TRBJ2-7; D possibly corresponds to TRBD1 (6 bases). The ends were cut back, 0 bases at V and 3 bases at J, with 15 bases in the middle. CDR3 length: 16 amino acids. Germline V gene data show CDR1 as LNHNV and CDR2 as YYDKDF (reference sequence). CDR3 bases: TGTGCCACCAGCAGAGATGCGGGTGAAGGGGGCTACGAGCAGTACTTC. As protein: CATSRDAGEGGYEQYF.

The chain carries TRBV14 and TRBJ2-1, with 10 bases aligning to TRBD2. The CDR3 covers 16 residues. The germline gives CDR1 SGHDN, CDR2 FVKESK. The ends lost 4 bases at V and 6 bases at J; junction bases unmatched: 9. The CDR3 DNA reads TGTGCCAGCAGCCCAGTCGGGACTAGCGCTCTCAATGAGCAGTTCTTC. Translation gives CASSPVGTSALNEQFF.

This clone has only a few counts. This sequence joins TRBV5-4 and TRBJ1-1; 7 nucleotides match TRBD1. Per the germline V gene, CDR1 is SGHNT and CDR2 is YYREEE (reference sequence). Trimming cost V 4 bases and J 4 bases; bases outside gene matches: 10. The CDR3 is 15 amino acids. CDR3 sequence reads: CASSAKTGTATEAFF. The DNA of the CDR3 is TGTGCCAGCAGCGCAAAGACAGGGACGGCCACTGAAGCTTTCTTT.

The rearrangement joins TRBV27 to TRBJ1-4; 9 bases agree with TRBD1. Germline CDR1 and CDR2: MNHEY and SMNVEV (reference sequence). CDR3 size: 15 residues. After removal of 5 bases from V and 4 bases from J, the junction contained 5 bases not matched to a gene. The CDR3 DNA is TGTGCCAGCAGTAGAGACAGGGGGGTTAATGAAAAACTGTTTTTT. As protein: CASSRDRGVNEKLFF.

This clone is a singleton in its sample. The V call is TRBV9, the J call TRBJ2-7; 9 nucleotides align to TRBD2. The germline V gene encodes CDR1 SGDLS and CDR2 YYNGEE. V lost 0 bases to trimming and J lost 3 bases; unmatched junction nucleotides: 1. The CDR3 contains 14 residues. The CDR3 reads CASSVGLAVYEQYF. CDR3 bases: TGTGCCAGCAGCGTAGGACTAGCGGTCTACGAGCAGTACTTC.